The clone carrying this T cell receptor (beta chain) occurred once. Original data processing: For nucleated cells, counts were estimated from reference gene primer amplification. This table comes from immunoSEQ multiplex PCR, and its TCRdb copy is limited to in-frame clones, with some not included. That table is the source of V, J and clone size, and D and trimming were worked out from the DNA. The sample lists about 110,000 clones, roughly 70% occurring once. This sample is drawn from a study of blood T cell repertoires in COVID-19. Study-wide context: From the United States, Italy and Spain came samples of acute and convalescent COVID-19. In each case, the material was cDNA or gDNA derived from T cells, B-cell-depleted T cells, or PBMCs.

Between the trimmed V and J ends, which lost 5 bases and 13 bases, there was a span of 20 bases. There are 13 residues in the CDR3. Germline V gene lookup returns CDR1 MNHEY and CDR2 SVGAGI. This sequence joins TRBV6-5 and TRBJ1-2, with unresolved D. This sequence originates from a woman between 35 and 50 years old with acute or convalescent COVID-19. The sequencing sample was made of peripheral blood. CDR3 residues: CASSNAGREGITF. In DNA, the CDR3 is TGTGCCAGCAGTAACGCCGGGAGAGAGGGTATCACCTTC.